The entry below gives a single TCR beta chain sequence along with its context. Its antigen is still unknown. This sample was taken from a study of T cell repertoires in cytomegalovirus infection. Points from the study as a whole: Across the ex vivo response, the dominant clonotypes were HLA-C-restricted CMV-specific TCR beta clonotypes.

There are 15 residues in the CDR3. V was pared by 4 bases and J by 4 bases, with 8 bases of the junction left unmatched. Germline-derived CDR1 and CDR2 are SGDLS and YYNGEE. TCRdb ran MiXCR on the reads and lists one entry per CDR3 protein. The data show approximately 490,000 distinct CDR3 sequences, about 11% seen once. The source material was PBMCs. The origin of this receptor is a human donor in good health (CMV status not recorded). Some clones in this sample may be carry-over from other donors' samples. The chain has TRBV9 and TRBJ1-1; 9 bases match TRBD1. As DNA, the CDR3 is TGTGCCAGCAGCCCCGGGACAGGGCCGGCCACTGAAGCTTTCTTT. It specifies CASSPGTGPATEAFF.